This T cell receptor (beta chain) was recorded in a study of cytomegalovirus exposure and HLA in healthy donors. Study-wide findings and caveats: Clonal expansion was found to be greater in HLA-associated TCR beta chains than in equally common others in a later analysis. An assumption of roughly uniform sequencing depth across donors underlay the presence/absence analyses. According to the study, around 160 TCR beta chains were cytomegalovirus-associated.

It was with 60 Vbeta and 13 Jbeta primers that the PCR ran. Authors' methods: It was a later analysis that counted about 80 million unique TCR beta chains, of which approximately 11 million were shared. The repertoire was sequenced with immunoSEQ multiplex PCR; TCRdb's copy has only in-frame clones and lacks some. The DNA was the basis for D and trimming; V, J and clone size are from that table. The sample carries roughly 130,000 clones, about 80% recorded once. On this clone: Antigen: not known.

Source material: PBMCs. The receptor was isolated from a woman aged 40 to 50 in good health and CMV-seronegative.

As DNA, the CDR3 is TGCGCCAGCAGCTTGGAAGGGAGAGCTAATGAAAAACTGTTTTTT. Residues: CASSLEGRANEKLFF. The chain is built from TRBV5-1 and TRBJ1-4, with D unclear. This CDR3 is built from 15 residues. Looked up from germline, CDR1 is SGHRS and CDR2 is YFSETQ. V gave up 0 bases and J gave up 3 bases, with 9 bases separating them.